This T cell receptor (beta chain) was recorded in a study of OX40 agonist ivuxolimab in advanced cancers. J lost 6 bases, V lost 0 bases, and 6 bases had no gene match. The CDR3 runs 15 residues. Per germline, CDR1 LGHNA and CDR2 YSLEER. TCRdb's table, derived via immunoSEQ multiplex PCR, lists solely in-frame clones and lacks some. The sample contains under 70,000 clones, approximately 84% of which appear only once. Here the sequenced sample was CD4+ or CD8+ T cells sorted from blood, taken in a trial of the OX40 agonist ivuxolimab. The rearrangement links TRBV4-3 to TRBJ1-2, with TRBD1 matching over 8 bases. The sequence came from an adult with an advanced solid tumor such as melanoma, head and neck, liver or kidney cancer. CDR3 loop: CASSQDATGENGYTF. CDR3 DNA: TGCGCCAGCAGCCAAGATGCGACAGGGGAAAATGGCTACACCTTC.